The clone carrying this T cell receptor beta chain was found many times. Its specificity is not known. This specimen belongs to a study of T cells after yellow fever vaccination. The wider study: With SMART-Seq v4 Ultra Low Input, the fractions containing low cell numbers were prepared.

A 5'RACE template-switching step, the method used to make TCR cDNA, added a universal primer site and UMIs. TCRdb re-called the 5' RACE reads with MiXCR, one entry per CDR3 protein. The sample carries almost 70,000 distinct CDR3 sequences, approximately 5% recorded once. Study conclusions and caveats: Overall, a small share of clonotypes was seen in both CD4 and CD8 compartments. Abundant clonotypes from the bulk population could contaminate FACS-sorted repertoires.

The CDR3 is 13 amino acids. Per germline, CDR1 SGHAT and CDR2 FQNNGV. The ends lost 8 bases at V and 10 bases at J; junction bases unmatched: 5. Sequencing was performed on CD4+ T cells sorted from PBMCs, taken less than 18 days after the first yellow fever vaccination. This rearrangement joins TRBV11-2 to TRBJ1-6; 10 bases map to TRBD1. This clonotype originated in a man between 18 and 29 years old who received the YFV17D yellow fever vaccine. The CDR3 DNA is TGTGCCAGCGGGACAGGGGTTGCCTCACCCCTCCACTTT. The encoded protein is CASGTGVASPLHF.